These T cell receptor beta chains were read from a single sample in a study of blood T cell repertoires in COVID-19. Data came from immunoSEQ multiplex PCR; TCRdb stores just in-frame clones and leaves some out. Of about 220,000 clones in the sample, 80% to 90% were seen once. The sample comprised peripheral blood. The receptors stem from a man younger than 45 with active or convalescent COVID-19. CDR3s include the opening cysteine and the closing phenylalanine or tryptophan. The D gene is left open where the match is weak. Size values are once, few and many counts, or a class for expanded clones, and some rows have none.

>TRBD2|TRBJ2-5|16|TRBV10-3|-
TGTGCCATCAGTGGGTATAGCGGGGACCCCCAAGAGACCCAGTACTTC
CAISGYSGDPQETQYF
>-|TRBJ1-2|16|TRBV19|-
TGTGCCAGTAGTATTCGCGGGCCCTGTTCCGGCTATGGCTACACCTTC
CASSIRGPCSGYGYTF
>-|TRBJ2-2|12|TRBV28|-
TGTGCCAGCAGTCCCAGCACCGGGGAGCTGTTTTTT
CASSPSTGELFF
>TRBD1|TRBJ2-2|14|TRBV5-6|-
TGTGCCAGCAGCCGGGGACAGCCCACCGGGGAGCTGTTTTTT
CASSRGQPTGELFF
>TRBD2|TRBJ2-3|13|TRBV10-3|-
TGTGCCATCAGACGGGACTACACAGATACGCAGTATTTT
CAIRRDYTDTQYF
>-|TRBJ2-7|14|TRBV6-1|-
TGTGCCAGCAGTGAATACGCGCAGGGCTACGAGCAGTACTTC
CASSEYAQGYEQYF
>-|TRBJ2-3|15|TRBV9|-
TGTGCCAGCAGCCCCCGGAGTAGTCGATCCGATACGCAGTATTTT
CASSPRSSRSDTQYF
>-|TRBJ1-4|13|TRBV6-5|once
TGTGCCAGCACCGGGGGTAGTCGGGAAAAACTGTTTTTT
CASTGGSREKLFF
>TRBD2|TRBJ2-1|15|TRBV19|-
TGTGCCAGTAATACGCGGGGGGTCGCCCACAATGAGCAGTTCTTC
CASNTRGVAHNEQFF
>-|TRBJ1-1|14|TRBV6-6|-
TGTGCCAGCATTTTAACAGGTCTGAACACTGAAGCTTTCTTT
CASILTGLNTEAFF
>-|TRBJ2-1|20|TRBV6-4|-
TGTGCCAGCAGTCCCGACGCCCGTGGACTTTTAGCACTATCCTACAATGAGCAGTTCTTC
CASSPDARGLLALSYNEQFF
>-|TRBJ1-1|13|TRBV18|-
TGTGCCAGCTCACCCCTTGGGAGGTCTGAAGCTTTCTTT
CASSPLGRSEAFF
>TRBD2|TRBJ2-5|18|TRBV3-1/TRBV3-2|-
TGTGCCAGCAGCCTCGCAAGCGGGGGGGCGACACTCATCGTGACCCAGTACTTC
CASSLASGGATLIVTQYF
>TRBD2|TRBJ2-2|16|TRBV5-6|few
TGTGCCAGCAGCTTGGCCTGGGAGGGCAGCACCGGGGAGCTGTTTTTT
CASSLAWEGSTGELFF
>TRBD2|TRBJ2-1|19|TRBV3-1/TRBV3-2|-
TGTGCCAGCAGCCAAGAGCCTAGCGGGAGCCCTCGCTTCAAGGATGAGCAGTTCTTC
CASSQEPSGSPRFKDEQFF
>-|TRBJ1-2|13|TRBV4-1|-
TGCGCCAGCAGCCAAGCCCAGGGATATGGCTACACCTTC
CASSQAQGYGYTF
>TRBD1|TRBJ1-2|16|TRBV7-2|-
TGTGCCAGCAGCTTAGGTGGGACAGGGGGCCACTCAGGCTACACCTTC
CASSLGGTGGHSGYTF
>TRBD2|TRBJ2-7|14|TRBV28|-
TGTGCCAGCACCAATAGCGGGAGCAGCTACGAGCAGTACTTC
CASTNSGSSYEQYF
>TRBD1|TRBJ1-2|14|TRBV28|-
TGTGCCAGCAGGCCACCGGGACAGGGACGTGGCTACACCTTC
CASRPPGQGRGYTF
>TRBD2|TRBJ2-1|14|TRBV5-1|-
TGCGCCAGCAGCTTGGCTAGCGGGACCCATGAGCAGTTCTTC
CASSLASGTHEQFF